The rows below give T cell receptor beta chains drawn from one sample of a study of blood T cell repertoires in COVID-19. Sequencing was performed with immunoSEQ multiplex PCR; in TCRdb, only in-frame clones are kept and a portion is missing. This table has over 250,000 clones, over 75% appearing once. Sequencing used peripheral blood. The source is a human donor in a cohort sampled during active COVID-19. The conserved cysteine and the conserved F or W are not part of the CDR3 here. The order of the fields is V gene, J gene, CDR3 protein.

V: TRBV5-4
J: TRBJ2-3
CDR3: ASSSTTSGRSTDTQY

V: TRBV19
J: TRBJ1-5
CDR3: ASKRGGAGNQPQH

V: TRBV12-5
J: TRBJ2-5
CDR3: ASSRESMAQETQY

V: TRBV15
J: TRBJ2-5
CDR3: ATSRSLERGGETQY

V: TRBV5-1
J: TRBJ2-1
CDR3: ASSMEVPARGEQF

V: TRBV28
J: TRBJ1-1
CDR3: ASSFPRGGLNTEAF

V: TRBV6-5
J: TRBJ2-3
CDR3: ASSYSLAKDTQY

V: TRBV4-1
J: TRBJ1-2
CDR3: ASSPQPGQGRVGYT

V: TRBV14
J: TRBJ1-1
CDR3: ASSQEGQGGRIYAKAF

V: TRBV28
J: TRBJ2-5
CDR3: ASSSTGSETQY

V: TRBV4-2
J: TRBJ1-2
CDR3: ASSQTGGKNYGYT

V: TRBV7-2
J: TRBJ1-2
CDR3: ASSLGQLYGYT

V: TRBV11-2
J: TRBJ2-3
CDR3: ASSLASGARTDTQY

V: TRBV19
J: TRBJ2-5
CDR3: ASSTLLQETQY

V: TRBV6-5
J: TRBJ2-2
CDR3: ASRAGTSGTGELF

V: TRBV18
J: TRBJ2-5
CDR3: ASSPFAEGETQY

V: TRBV6-2/TRBV6-3
J: TRBJ2-7
CDR3: ASSSGDRGYEQY

V: TRBV3-1/TRBV3-2
J: TRBJ2-1
CDR3: ASSLSGSRVNEQF

V: TRBV18
J: TRBJ1-5
CDR3: ASSPPGGRSPPQH

V: TRBV5-6
J: TRBJ2-1
CDR3: ASSSPGLAGRLNEQF

V: TRBV5-1
J: TRBJ2-1
CDR3: ASSSGQVGYNEQF

V: TRBV2
J: TRBJ1-2
CDR3: ASRGTREANYGYT

V: TRBV19
J: TRBJ1-4
CDR3: ASSYRAEASTNEKLF

V: TRBV5-1
J: TRBJ2-1
CDR3: ASSFSLWSSYNEQF

V: TRBV7-9
J: TRBJ2-2
CDR3: ASSSIRIGANTGELF

V: TRBV5-1
J: TRBJ2-7
CDR3: ASSVGTTIPYEQY

V: TRBV28
J: TRBJ1-6
CDR3: ASSLVGPQMDSPLH

V: TRBV9
J: TRBJ1-5
CDR3: ASSRQANQPQH

V: TRBV19
J: TRBJ2-7
CDR3: ASSINLGGRASEQY

V: TRBV4-2
J: TRBJ2-7
CDR3: ASSQGGGLSEYEQY

V: TRBV29-1
J: TRBJ2-1
CDR3: SVARAGTYSAASYNEQF

V: TRBV2
J: TRBJ1-1
CDR3: ASNQNTEAF

V: TRBV14
J: TRBJ2-1
CDR3: ASSQELDGSQF

V: TRBV7-9
J: TRBJ2-1
CDR3: ASSPSRTSGTYNEQF

V: TRBV18
J: TRBJ2-3
CDR3: ASSPIGTSGLGDTQY

V: TRBV4-1
J: TRBJ2-5
CDR3: ASSWTTSGETQY

V: TRBV3-1/TRBV3-2
J: TRBJ2-1
CDR3: ASSQPGKSSNEQF

V: TRBV7-8
J: TRBJ1-5
CDR3: ASSLIGQGGQPQH

V: TRBV19
J: TRBJ2-3
CDR3: ASSLTGALTDTQY

V: TRBV18
J: TRBJ2-7
CDR3: ASSNTVPSYEQY

V: TRBV18
J: TRBJ1-1
CDR3: ASSPLQGRETEAF

V: TRBV18
J: TRBJ2-5
CDR3: ASSPPGPRGTQY

V: TRBV5-1
J: TRBJ2-1
CDR3: ASSWGSGTGIEQF

V: TRBV7-8
J: TRBJ2-1
CDR3: ASRGMRGSNEQF

V: TRBV5-4
J: TRBJ1-6
CDR3: ASSSGGLNSPLH

V: TRBV28
J: TRBJ2-7
CDR3: ASSLYGSSYEQY

V: TRBV3-1/TRBV3-2
J: TRBJ2-5
CDR3: ASSQDLRAAQETQY

V: TRBV18
J: TRBJ2-1
CDR3: ASSPPSLAGGNEQF

V: TRBV11-2
J: TRBJ2-6
CDR3: ASSFPTSGSGANVLT

V: TRBV11-3
J: TRBJ2-3
CDR3: ASSPLGLDTDTQY

V: TRBV5-4
J: TRBJ1-4
CDR3: ASSYELPDRGEKLF